These 5 T cell receptor beta chains were sequenced from one sample in a study of blood T cells in healthy people across ages. Using a J-beta primer mix together with a sample-barcoded 5' primer, a second PCR was run for about 7 to 12 cycles. TCRdb analysed the 5' RACE reads with MiXCR anew, one entry per CDR3 protein. The sample shows 1.8 million or so distinct CDR3 sequences, approximately 40% of them seen only once. Sequencing was done on a sample of blood. The receptors originated from a human donor in good health.

On this clonotype: Mismatch with germline at one junction end may stem from a read error. The rearrangement links TRBV20-1 to TRBJ2-3; D gene unclear. The CDR3 totals 13 residues. The germline V gene has CDR1 DFQATT and CDR2 SNEGSKA (reference sequence). In nucleotides, the CDR3 is TGCAGTGCTAACCCGGATAACACAGATGCGCAGTATTTT. Protein: CSANPDNTDAQYF.

This clonotype occurred once. The chain employs TRBV28 and TRBJ2-7; perhaps TRBD2 as D (5 bases). There are 14 residues in the CDR3. Trimming pared 3 bases from V and 6 bases from J, leaving 15 bases between. Germline V gene lookup returns CDR1 MDHEN and CDR2 SYDVKM. In nucleotides, the CDR3 is TGTGCCAGCAGTTTTGTCCGGGATGGTATCGAGCAGTACTTC. Its protein product is CASSFVRDGIEQYF.

This clonotype was counted only a few times. The V gene is TRBV12-3 or TRBV12-4, the J gene TRBJ1-5; 8 bases fit TRBD1. CDR3 length equals 14 residues. V shed 6 bases and J 3 bases; nucleotides not matched to a gene: 4. CDR3 in DNA: TGTGCCAGCAGCCGGACAGGGATCAATCAGCCCCAGCATTTT. Translated, it gives CASSRTGINQPQHF.

This clonotype was found a few times. The chain combines TRBV6-5 with TRBJ2-1, with D possibly being TRBD1 (5 bases). Trimming removed 4 bases at V and 0 bases at J, with 22 bases between. The germline V gene has CDR1 MNHEY and CDR2 SVGAGI. The CDR3 has 19 amino acids. The CDR3 sequence is CASSFLDRGPYGSYNEQFF. CDR3 DNA: TGTGCCAGCAGTTTTCTGGATAGGGGTCCCTACGGCTCCTACAATGAGCAGTTCTTC.

The V call is TRBV7-8, the J call TRBJ2-1, with 11 bases fitting TRBD2. The CDR3 consists of 15 residues. The J segment lost 8 bases and the V segment lost 5 bases, leaving 8 bases of the junction unmatched. Germline loops: CDR1 SGHVS, CDR2 FQNEAQ. The CDR3 loop reads CASSLTSGGWDEQFF. The CDR3 nucleotides are TGTGCCAGCAGCCTTACTAGCGGGGGCTGGGATGAGCAGTTCTTC.